The 14 T cell receptor beta chains below come from one sample, sequenced in a study of T cells after yellow fever vaccination. MiXCR was run by TCRdb on the 5' RACE reads, yielding one entry per CDR3 protein. Here the sample spans approximately 90,000 distinct CDR3 sequences, 13% being singletons. Source: CD8+ T cells not binding an NS4B(214-222) dextramer, sorted from PBMCs, taken roughly 20 days after the first yellow fever vaccination. The origin of the receptors is a man aged 18 to 30 who received the YFV17D yellow fever vaccine.

V usage is TRBV11-2 and J usage is TRBJ2-3; no firm D call. In germline, CDR1 is SGHAT, CDR2 FQNNGV. Trimming left V 1 base short and J 4 bases short, with 9 bases between. CDR3 length equals 14 residues. DNA of the CDR3: TGTGCCAGCAGCTTAGCCCCCAGGCCAGATACGCAGTATTTT. It codes for CASSLAPRPDTQYF.

This clonotype was seen ten or more times. The chain couples TRBV7-6 to TRBJ2-2, with D tentatively TRBD2 (6 bases). The ends were cut back, 0 bases at V and 5 bases at J, with 13 bases in the middle. In germline, CDR1 is SGHVS, CDR2 FNYEAQ. CDR3 size: 16 residues. The CDR3 sequence is CASSLALSGHTGELFF. Written as DNA, the CDR3 is TGTGCCAGCAGCTTAGCGCTCAGCGGGCATACCGGGGAGCTGTTTTTT.

The chain has TRBV20-1 and TRBJ1-1; D perhaps matches TRBD1 (6 bases). This CDR3 comprises 14 residues. The V and J ends lost 3 bases and 2 bases respectively, with 13 bases between them. Germline CDR1 is DFQATT and CDR2 is SNEGSKA (reference sequence). In nucleotides, the CDR3 is TGCAGTGCTAGTACGGGACATACTAACACTGAAGCTTTCTTT. It is translated as CSASTGHTNTEAFF.

In DNA form, the CDR3 reads TGTGCCACCAGTGACCCTACCGGGACAGGGGCAGAGACCCAGTACTTC. This translates into CATSDPTGTGAETQYF. The V and J genes are TRBV24-1 and TRBJ2-5; TRBD1 agrees at 10 bases. CDR1 KGHDR and CDR2 SFDVKD come from the germline V gene. The CDR3 consists of 16 residues. J lost 4 bases, V lost 4 bases, and 8 bases had no gene match.

This chain links TRBV4-1 with TRBJ2-5; TRBD2 matches at 9 bases. CDR1 is MGHRA and CDR2 is YSYEKL in the germline V gene. The V gene end was trimmed by 5 bases and the J gene end by 5 bases; junction bases not matched to a gene: 12. This CDR3 has 16 residues. In DNA form, the CDR3 reads TGCGCCAGCAGCGGGGTGGCGGGGGGGCAGAGCGAGACCCAGTACTTC. Translation gives CASSGVAGGQSETQYF.

The rearrangement uses TRBV10-3 and TRBJ2-2, with 7 bases lining up with TRBD1. CDR1 is ENHRY, CDR2 SYGVKD, per germline. Trimming at V came to 0 bases and at J to 10 bases, leaving 2 bases not matched to a gene. The CDR3 is made up of 13 amino acids. The CDR3 DNA is TGTGCCATCAGTGAGTCGGACAGGAAGGAGCTGTTTTTT. This codes for CAISESDRKELFF.

V and J are TRBV15 and TRBJ2-7; D may be TRBD1 or TRBD2 (5 bases each). CDR1 and CDR2 (germline): LNHNV, YYDKDF (reference sequence). V lost 3 bases to trimming and J lost 1 base, with 13 bases between them. This CDR3 is 15 amino acids long. CDR3 in DNA: TGTGCCACCAGCAGTTCGGGGCAGCTGTCCTACGAGCAGTACTTC. Amino acids: CATSSSGQLSYEQYF.

Comments on this clonotype: At one end the junction does not follow the germline gene, possibly because of a read error. The chain couples TRBV6-2 or TRBV6-3 to TRBJ2-2, with D hard to call. In germline, CDR1 is MNHEY, CDR2 SVGEGT. CDR3 length: 13 residues. CDR3 nucleotides: TGTGCCAGGAGTTCCCTCTTCGGCGGGGAGCTGTTTTTT. This encodes CARSSLFGGELFF.

The chain links TRBV12-3 or TRBV12-4 to TRBJ2-1, with D unresolved. Trimming removed 8 bases from V and 3 bases from J, with 14 bases in between. The length of the CDR3 is 14 residues. The CDR3 reads CASCYDFNYNEQFF. The CDR3 DNA reads as TGTGCCAGCTGCTACGACTTCAACTACAATGAGCAGTTCTTC.

The chain recombines TRBV5-1 with TRBJ1-4; TRBD1 agrees at 7 bases. J gave up 8 bases and V 0 bases, and 4 bases lay outside the gene matches. CDR1 is SGHRS, CDR2 YFSETQ, per germline. The CDR3 extends over 14 amino acids. The CDR3 protein is CASSLGQGGEKLFF. The CDR3 nucleotides are TGCGCCAGCAGCTTGGGACAGGGCGGCGAAAAACTGTTTTTT.

This clonotype was seen only a few times. The CDR3 protein is CASSLKSRGTDTQYF. CDR3 coding DNA: TGCGCCAGCAGCTTGAAGTCTCGGGGCACAGATACGCAGTATTTT. The chain uses TRBV5-1 and TRBJ2-3; D is unclear. V was clipped by 1 base and J by 1 base, with 10 bases between them. This CDR3 spans 15 amino acids. Germline CDR1 and CDR2: SGHRS and YFSETQ. The whole variable domain, filled in from reference TRBV5-1 and TRBJ2-3, reads KAGVTQTPRYLIKTRGQQVTLSCSPISGHRSVSWYQQTPGQGLQFLFEYFSETQRNKGNFPGRFSGRQFSNSRSEMNVSTLELGDSALYLCASSLKSRGTDTQYFGPGTRLTVL.

This clonotype was seen at least ten times. The chain combines TRBV5-6 with TRBJ1-1; the D is unclear. The V end was cut by 0 bases, the J end by 3 bases, with 15 bases between. The CDR3 covers 16 residues. In germline, CDR1 is SGHDT, CDR2 YYEEEE. This CDR3 is CASSLAPGRWHTEAFF. The CDR3 coding sequence is TGTGCCAGCAGCTTGGCCCCTGGCAGGTGGCACACTGAAGCTTTCTTT.

CDR3 coding DNA: TGTGCCAGCAGCTTGGTTAGCGGGGGGAACACCGGGGAGCTGTTTTTT. As protein: CASSLVSGGNTGELFF. The gene calls are TRBV5-4 and TRBJ2-2; 9 nucleotides line up with TRBD2. The CDR3 runs 16 residues. CDR1 SGHNT and CDR2 YYREEE come from the germline V gene (reference sequence). The ends lost 0 bases at V and 1 base at J; junction bases unmatched: 1.

Only a few counts were recorded for this clonotype. The CDR3: CASSQDKPLRREDEKLFF. The CDR3 DNA reads as TGCGCCAGCAGCCAAGATAAGCCTCTGCGGAGAGAGGATGAAAAACTGTTTTTT. This sequence joins TRBV4-3 and TRBJ1-4; the D is unclear. V lost 0 bases and J lost 6, with 20 bases in between. Germline-derived CDR1 and CDR2 are LGHNA and YSLEER. The CDR3 length is 18 residues.